Included here is one TCR beta chain sequence, with context. The antigen is undetermined. Clones were read by immunoSEQ multiplex PCR, and TCRdb kept only the in-frame ones, dropping some. The sample lists about 140,000 clones; almost 95% were seen once. The CDR3 loop spans 17 amino acids. Per the germline V gene, CDR1 is SGHDT and CDR2 is YYEEEE. Between the trimmed V and J ends, which lost 0 bases and 7 bases, there was a span of 23 bases. The sample comes from a study of T cell responses to AZD1222 COVID-19 vaccine. Study observations and caveats: Regions 160-218 and 743-854 dominated among vaccine-associated CD4 TCRs spanning spike. Just a handful of AZD1222 recipients tested seropositive at baseline. It was only after the peak T cell response that any repertoires were sampled. Donor demographics were predominantly white British with a female majority; clonal diversity may be underestimated.

The sequence was collected from an adult who received the AZD1222 COVID-19 vaccine. The chain recombines TRBV5-6 with TRBJ2-7, with D possibly TRBD1 on 5 matching bases. The sequences come from peripheral blood, collected 28 days after the second AZD1222 dose. The CDR3 DNA follows: TGTGCCAGCAGCTTGGAGGCCCCCGCCAGGGCTCAAGGAGAGCAGTACTTC. Its translation: CASSLEAPARAQGEQYF.